This T cell receptor beta chain was sequenced for a study of CDR3 diversity in severe acne (dated by TCRdb to between 2017 and 2020). The CDR3 runs 11 amino acids, cysteine and phenylalanine included. Here the CDR3 DNA is all that survives: 33 bases in frame from base 1. CDR1 MNHEY and CDR2 SVGAGI were looked up in the germline V gene. V is cut by 2 bases and J by 8 bases, and the space between the germline ends is 3 bases. Library method: PCR. Instrument on record: Illumina HiSeq 2000. TCRdb's own reprocessing of the public reads used fastp at Q25 and MiXCR and kept productive beta chains. Entries are consolidated by CDR3 protein sequence, retaining the most common genes and DNA. Across this sample there are fewer than 90,000 distinct CDR3 sequences, with approximately 54% seen only once. The ten largest account for roughly 12% of the sample. Turning to this clonotype: The antigen it binds to is not known. No much larger clone is present one base from it, and per-base qualities are unavailable.

This receptor was identified in a male donor with severe acne vulgaris. The sample was blood. The rearrangement joined TRBV6-5 to TRBJ2-2; the D gene is unclear. For the CDR3, the sequence is CASSYGGELFF. The sequence in DNA is TGTGCCAGCAGTTACGGTGGGGAGCTGTTTTTT.